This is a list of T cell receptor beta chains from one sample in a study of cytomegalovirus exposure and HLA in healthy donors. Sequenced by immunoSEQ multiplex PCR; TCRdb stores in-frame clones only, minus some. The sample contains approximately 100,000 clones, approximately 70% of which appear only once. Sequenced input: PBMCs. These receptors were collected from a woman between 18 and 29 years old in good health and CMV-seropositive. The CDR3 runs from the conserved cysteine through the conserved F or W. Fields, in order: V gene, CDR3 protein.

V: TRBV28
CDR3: CASYGPNEKLFF

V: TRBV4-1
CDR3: CASSQQLAGGEFF

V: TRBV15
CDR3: CATSSYRNTEAFF

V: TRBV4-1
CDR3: CASSLLRNSGDTYNEQFF

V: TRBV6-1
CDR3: CASSGREPYEQYF

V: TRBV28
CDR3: CASQGLLYEQYF

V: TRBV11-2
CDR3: CASIRTGGHNEQFF

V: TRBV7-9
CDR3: CASSLGDTRIMNTEAFF

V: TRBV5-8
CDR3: CASSLVAGEQYF

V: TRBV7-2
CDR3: CASSPRTSAGDEQFF

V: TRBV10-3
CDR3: CAISDVREAGGYTF

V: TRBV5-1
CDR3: CASSLPSVAKNIQYF

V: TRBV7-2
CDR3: CASSLGRLAGALVNEQFF

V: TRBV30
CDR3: CAWSAASGRGDTQYF

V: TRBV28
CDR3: CASTQSGTGSHEQYF

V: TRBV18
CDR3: CASSTTGSGYTF

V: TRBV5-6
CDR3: CASSLGGQAGNEKLFF

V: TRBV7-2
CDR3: CASSPDRGDEKLFF

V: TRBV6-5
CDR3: CAGSYLAGVNEQFF

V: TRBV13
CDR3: CASSLGTSGSGQETQYF

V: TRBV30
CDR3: CAWARRVRETQYF

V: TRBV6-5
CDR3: CASSYSRTGTANEQYF

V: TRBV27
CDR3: CASSFTSNWKTQYF

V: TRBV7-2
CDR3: CASSAGQGAIQPQHF

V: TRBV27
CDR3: CASSSLQGGYGYTF

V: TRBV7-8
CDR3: CASSLRSTGGNQPQHF

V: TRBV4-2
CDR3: CASSIHHRQGAEGYTF

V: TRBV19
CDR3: CASSLARGQGAIQETQYF

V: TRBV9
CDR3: CASSEGQRPLPTDTQYF

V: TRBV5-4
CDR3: CASSSQSGLAGGNTGELFF

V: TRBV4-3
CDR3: CASSQASGSHTGELFF

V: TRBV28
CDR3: CASSLGGQGRSQPQHF

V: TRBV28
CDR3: CASTASGTHQETQYF

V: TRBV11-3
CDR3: CASRATPSNQPQHF

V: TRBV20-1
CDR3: CSAAREVGYF